The text below deals with one TCR beta chain. The data were obtained in a study of technical replicates of blood from several donors. Assay: immunoSEQ multiplex PCR; the TCRdb copy retains only in-frame clones and omits some. The sample includes some 66,000 clones, 85% to 90% of them seen just once. The sample taken for sequencing was PBMCs. This sequence was found in a human donor in good health. Some clones in this sample may be carry-over from other donors' samples.

CDR3 coding DNA: TGTGCCAGCAGCTTAATAGGTTCGGCGGGGCCTAGCACAGATACGCAGTATTTT. Protein sequence: CASSLIGSAGPSTDTQYF. The chain uses TRBV7-3 and TRBJ2-3; tentatively, D is TRBD2 (6 bases). CDR3 length: 18 amino acids. The ends were cut back, 1 base at V and 0 bases at J, with 17 bases in the middle. Germline V gene data show CDR1 as SGHTA and CDR2 as FQGTGA.